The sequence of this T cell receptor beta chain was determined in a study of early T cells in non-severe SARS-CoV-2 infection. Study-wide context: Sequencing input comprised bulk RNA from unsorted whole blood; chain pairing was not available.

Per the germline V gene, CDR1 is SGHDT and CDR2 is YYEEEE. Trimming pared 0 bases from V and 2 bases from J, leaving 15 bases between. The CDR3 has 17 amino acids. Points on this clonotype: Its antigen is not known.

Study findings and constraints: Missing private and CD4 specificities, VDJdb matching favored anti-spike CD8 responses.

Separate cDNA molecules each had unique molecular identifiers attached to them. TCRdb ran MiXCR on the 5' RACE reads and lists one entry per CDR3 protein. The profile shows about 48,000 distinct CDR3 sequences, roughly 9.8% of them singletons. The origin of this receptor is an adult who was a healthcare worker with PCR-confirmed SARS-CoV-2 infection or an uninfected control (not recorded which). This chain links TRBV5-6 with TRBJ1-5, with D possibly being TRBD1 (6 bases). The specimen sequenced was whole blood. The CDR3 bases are TGTGCCAGCAGCTTGGCCCGTGGGGGCGAACGCAATCAGCCCCAGCATTTT. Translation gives CASSLARGGERNQPQHF.